The rows below give T cell receptor beta chains drawn from one sample of a study of persistence of HIV-infected CD4 T cells. No antigens are known for them. Measured with immunoSEQ multiplex PCR; TCRdb has only the in-frame clones, and not every one. The repertoire holds about 33,000 clones, with 75% to 90% as singletons. The sample here was cultured CD4+ T cells from PBMCs, taken from a patient who received antiretroviral therapy. The receptors derive from an adult with HIV. The donor label of this sample is uncertain. The CDR3 runs from the conserved cysteine through the conserved F or W. D genes are given only for firm matches. Not every row has a clone size; where given, it reads once, few, many or a size class.

abundance	v_gene	d_gene	j_gene	CDR3nt	CDR3aa
NA	TRBV19	NA	TRBJ2-2	TGTGCCAGTAGTATAGACGTCAGCCTAAACACCGGGGAGCTGTTTTTT	CASSIDVSLNTGELFF
NA	TRBV5-1	NA	TRBJ1-4	TGCGCCAGCAGCTTGGGGCAGGTTGGCGAAAAACTGTTTTTT	CASSLGQVGEKLFF
NA	TRBV5-1	NA	TRBJ1-1	TGCGCCAGCGGAGAAGGGGCTTGGAACACTGAAGCTTTCTTT	CASGEGAWNTEAFF
few	TRBV5-1	TRBD2	TRBJ2-5	TGCGCCAGCAGCTGGGGGACTAGGGGGGCGGAGACCCAGTACTTC	CASSWGTRGAETQYF
few	TRBV30	NA	TRBJ1-5	TGTGCCTGGAGTGTGGGCGGGGAGCAGCCCCAGCATTTT	CAWSVGGEQPQHF
NA	TRBV10-3	TRBD1	TRBJ2-4	TGTGCCATCAACGTACAGGGGGCGCCCCCGTTGAATGAGAAAAACATTCAGTACTTC	CAINVQGAPPLNEKNIQYF
NA	TRBV25-1	TRBD1	TRBJ2-7	TGTGCCAGCTCACTAAAATTCCCCGGGACAGGGGGCGGCGAGCAGTACTTC	CASSLKFPGTGGGEQYF
once	TRBV5-1	TRBD1	TRBJ1-5	TGCGCCAGCAGCATGACAGGGACCGATCAGCCCCAGCATTTT	CASSMTGTDQPQHF
NA	TRBV24-1	TRBD1	TRBJ2-1	TGTGCCACCAGGTCGACAGGGGGATCCCGCAATGAGCAGTTCTTC	CATRSTGGSRNEQFF
NA	TRBV29-1	NA	TRBJ2-6	TGCAGCGTTGTTTGGGGGACTGGGGCCAACGTCCTGACTTTC	CSVVWGTGANVLTF